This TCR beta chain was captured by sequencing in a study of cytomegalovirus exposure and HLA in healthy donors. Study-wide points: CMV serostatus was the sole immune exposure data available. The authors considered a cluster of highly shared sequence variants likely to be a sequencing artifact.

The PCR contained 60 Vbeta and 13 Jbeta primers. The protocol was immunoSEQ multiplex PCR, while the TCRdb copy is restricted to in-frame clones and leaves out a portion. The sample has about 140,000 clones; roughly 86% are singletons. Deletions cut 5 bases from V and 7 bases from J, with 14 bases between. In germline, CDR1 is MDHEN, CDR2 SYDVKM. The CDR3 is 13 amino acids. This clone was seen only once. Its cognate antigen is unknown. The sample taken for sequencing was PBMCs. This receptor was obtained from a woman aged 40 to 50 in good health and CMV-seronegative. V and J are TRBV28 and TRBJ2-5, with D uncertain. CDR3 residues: CASSQPPTRTQYF. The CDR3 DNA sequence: TGTGCCAGCAGTCAACCCCCTACCCGGACCCAGTACTTC.